This record looks at one TCR beta chain sequence and its context. Its specificity is not known. Germline CDR1 DFQATT, CDR2 SNEGSKA (reference sequence). The CDR3 is made up of 16 amino acids. J was trimmed by 4 bases and V by 3 bases; bases with no gene match: 11. Using quantitative 5'-RACE with molecular barcodes, the authors made TCR beta libraries. Each CDR3 protein is one row after TCRdb ran MiXCR on the 5' RACE reads. The sample holds roughly 440,000 distinct CDR3 sequences, about a sixth seen once. This specimen comes from a study of CD8 T cells in ankylosing spondylitis. Notes on the study in general: Significant enrichment of disease-linked clones was reported in matched ankylosing spondylitis synovial fluid. CD8+ cells made up the disease-linked clones, which were relatively rare in peripheral blood. A motif of 7 or 8 highly homologous TCR beta variants was seen as apparently characteristic of ankylosing spondylitis blood.

The V and J genes are TRBV20-1 and TRBJ1-4; 7 positions agree with TRBD1. The sequencing sample was made of blood, either unsorted or a sorted T cell fraction (not recorded which). This clonotype was sampled from a male donor with ankylosing spondylitis. The CDR3 sequence: CSARGFRGQFNEKLFF. The CDR3 nucleotides are TGCAGTGCTAGGGGGTTCCGGGGACAGTTTAATGAAAAACTGTTTTTT.